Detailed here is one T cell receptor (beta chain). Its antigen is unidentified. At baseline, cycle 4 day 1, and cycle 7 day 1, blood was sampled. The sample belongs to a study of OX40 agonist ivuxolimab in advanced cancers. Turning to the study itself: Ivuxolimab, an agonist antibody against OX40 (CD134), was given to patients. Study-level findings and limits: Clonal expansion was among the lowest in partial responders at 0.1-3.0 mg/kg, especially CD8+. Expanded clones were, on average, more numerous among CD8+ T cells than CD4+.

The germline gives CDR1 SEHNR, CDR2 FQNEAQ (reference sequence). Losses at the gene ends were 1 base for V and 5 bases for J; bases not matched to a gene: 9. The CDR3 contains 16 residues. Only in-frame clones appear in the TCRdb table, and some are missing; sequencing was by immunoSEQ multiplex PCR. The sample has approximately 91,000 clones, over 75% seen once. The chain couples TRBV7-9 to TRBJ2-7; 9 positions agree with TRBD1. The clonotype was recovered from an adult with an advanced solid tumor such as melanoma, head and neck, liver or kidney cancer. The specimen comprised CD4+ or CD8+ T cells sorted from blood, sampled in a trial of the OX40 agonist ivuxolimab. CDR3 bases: TGTGCCAGCAGCTTAGACCGGGACAGGGCATTCGACGAGCAGTACTTC. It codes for CASSLDRDRAFDEQYF.